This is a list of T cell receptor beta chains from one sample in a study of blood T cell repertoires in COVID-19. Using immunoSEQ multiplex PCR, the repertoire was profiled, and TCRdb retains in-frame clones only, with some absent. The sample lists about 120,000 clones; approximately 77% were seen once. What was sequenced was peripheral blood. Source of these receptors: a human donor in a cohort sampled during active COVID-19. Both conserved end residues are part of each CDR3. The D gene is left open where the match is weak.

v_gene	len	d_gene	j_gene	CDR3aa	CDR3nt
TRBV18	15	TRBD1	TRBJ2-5	CASSPKGQGGETQYF	TGTGCCAGCTCACCTAAGGGACAGGGGGGAGAGACCCAGTACTTC
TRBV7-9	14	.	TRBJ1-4	CASSRDRTNEKLFF	TGTGCCAGCAGCCGCGACAGGACGAATGAAAAACTGTTTTTT